This T cell receptor beta chain emerged from a study of blood T cell repertoires in COVID-19. TCRdb keeps only in-frame clones here, not all; method: immunoSEQ multiplex PCR. The repertoire includes roughly 120,000 clones, 65% to 80% of them detected once, and 6.2% sits in the top ten. The clonotype originates from a man aged 70-80 years with acute or convalescent COVID-19. The material sequenced was peripheral blood.

The chain's CDR3 is CASSSAGTRTGELFF. CDR3 bases: TGTGCCAGCAGCTCGGCCGGGACACGGACCGGGGAGCTGTTTTTT. The rearrangement links TRBV7-9 to TRBJ2-2; D may be TRBD1 (6 bases). V gave up 4 bases and J gave up 5 bases, with 14 bases separating them. The CDR3 loop spans 15 amino acids. Per germline, CDR1 SEHNR and CDR2 FQNEAQ (reference sequence).